Reported below is one T cell receptor (beta chain). The CDR3 runs 16 residues. With V trimmed by 2 bases and J by 3 bases, 8 bases remained unmatched. Per germline, CDR1 SGHRS and CDR2 YFSETQ. The entry originates in a study of blood T cell repertoires in COVID-19. Study-level information: COVID-19 samples, acute and convalescent, were from the United States, Italy and Spain.

Sequencing was performed with immunoSEQ multiplex PCR; in TCRdb, only in-frame clones are kept and a portion is missing. The sample lists about 98,000 clones, roughly 80% occurring once. V is TRBV5-1 and J is TRBJ2-3, with 8 bases matching TRBD1. The sequenced material came from peripheral blood. The TCR originated in an elderly woman with acute or convalescent COVID-19. The CDR3 spells CASSFGQGKGTDTQYF. The CDR3 bases are TGCGCCAGCAGCTTTGGACAGGGTAAGGGGACAGATACGCAGTATTTT.